This TCR beta chain came from a study of control samples from healthy donors and cancer patients (TCRdb year 2020). V and J lose 5 bases and 8 bases, and a span of 13 bases separates them. There are 14 amino acids in the CDR3, from cysteine to phenylalanine inclusive. The only DNA kept is the CDR3, 42 bases in frame from the first base. CDR1 and CDR2, looked up from the germline V gene, are MNHEY and SVGAGI. The library was obtained by the immunoSEQ multiplex PCR assay. In TCRdb, the immuneACCESS table is reduced to in-frame sequences with V and J assigned. These tables do not hold every clone; where another copy was compared, an unresolved V gene accounts for under half, and the others remain unexplained. This sample gives fewer than 200,000 clones in total; around nine tenths of them show up just once. The ten largest clonotypes hold about 1.4% of the sample. As regards this clone: Which antigen it targets is not known. The sample holds no much larger clone one base away, and base qualities are not on file.

The sequenced sample was blood. Recombination joined TRBV6-5 with TRBJ1-6; the best D guess is TRBD1, with 5 bases matching. The receptor's source is a man between 25 and 39 years old in good health. The CDR3 sequence is CASSRGGMDSPLHF. The DNA sequence is as follows: TGTGCCAGCAGTCGGGGGGGTATGGATTCACCCCTCCACTTT.